Following are 7 T cell receptor beta chains from one sample sequenced in a study of shared T cell receptors in the human thymus. Clones were sequenced by immunoSEQ multiplex PCR, and TCRdb holds only the in-frame ones, with some missing. The sample yields 500,000 to 750,000 clones, around nine tenths seen once. A further study also used this sample, focusing on human thymus T cells.

The sample was thymocytes. Every receptor here comes from a boy in the first two years of life with a congenital heart defect.

The table lists this clone with a few counts. V gene TRBV7-2 combines with J gene TRBJ2-4, with D possibly matching TRBD1 (6 bases). The CDR3 has 16 amino acids. V was trimmed by 1 base and J by 3 bases, leaving 13 bases between them. Germline CDR1 reads SGHTA; CDR2 reads FQGNSA. The CDR3 sequence: CASSLVYRVGKNIQYF. The CDR3 region has the DNA TGTGCCAGCAGCTTAGTTTACAGGGTTGGCAAAAACATTCAGTACTTC.

This chain uses TRBV7-9 with TRBJ2-3; 7 bases agree with TRBD1. Germline V gene lookup returns CDR1 SEHNR and CDR2 FQNEAQ (reference sequence). The CDR3 loop spans 17 amino acids. With V trimmed by 4 bases and J by 2 bases, 12 bases remained unmatched. CDR3: CASSSLQRGQATDTQYF. The CDR3, as DNA: TGTGCCAGCAGCTCACTTCAGAGGGGGCAAGCCACAGATACGCAGTATTTT. Full variable domain (rest looked up from reference TRBV7-9 and TRBJ2-3): DTGVSQNPRHKITKRGQNVTFRCDPISEHNRLYWYRQTLGQGPEFLTYFQNEAQLEKSRLLSDRFSAERPKGSFSTLEIQRTEQGDSAMYLCASSSLQRGQATDTQYFGPGTRLTVL.

The gene calls are TRBV5-5 and TRBJ2-7; 8 bases agree with TRBD1. CDR1 SGHKS and CDR2 YYEKEE come from the germline V gene (reference sequence). CDR3 length equals 18 residues. V was pared by 2 bases and J by 3 bases, with 16 bases of the junction left unmatched. CDR3 in DNA: TGTGCCAGCAGCTTTGACCAAGCGACAGGGGATCCCATCTACGAGCAGTACTTC. This translates into CASSFDQATGDPIYEQYF.

This clone was detected once. This chain connects TRBV6-1 to TRBJ2-1; D is unresolved. CDR1 and CDR2 (germline): MNHNS, SASEGT. Deletions cut 2 bases from V and 0 bases from J, with 11 bases between. The CDR3 is 16 residues long. The DNA for the CDR3 is TGTGCCAGCAGTGAACAGTACCTTCGCTCCTACAATGAGCAGTTCTTC. Its translation: CASSEQYLRSYNEQFF.

The chain employs TRBV5-6 and TRBJ2-7; D not resolved. The CDR3 consists of 14 residues. Per germline, CDR1 SGHDT and CDR2 YYEEEE. Trimming removed 4 bases at V and 0 bases at J, with 11 bases between. DNA for the CDR3: TGTGCCAGCAGCCCCACTCCAAGCTCCTACGAGCAGTACTTC. Protein sequence: CASSPTPSSYEQYF.

The chain is built from TRBV6-1 and TRBJ2-1; TRBD2 matches at 12 bases. V was pared by 2 bases and J by 5 bases, with 1 base of the junction left unmatched. The CDR3 has 15 amino acids. Germline V gene lookup returns CDR1 MNHNS and CDR2 SASEGT. DNA of the CDR3: TGTGCCAGCAGTGAACTAGCGGGAGGGGACAATGAGCAGTTCTTC. Amino acid sequence: CASSELAGGDNEQFF.

The chain carries TRBV30 and TRBJ1-1; 8 bases line up with TRBD1. This CDR3 comprises 13 residues. The V gene end was trimmed by 5 bases and the J gene end by 5 bases; junction bases not matched to a gene: 7. Germline lookup yields CDR1 GTSNPN and CDR2 SVGIG (reference sequence). In nucleotides, the CDR3 is TGTGCCTGGCAGGGGGCTCTGGGAACTGAAGCTTTCTTT. Its translation is CAWQGALGTEAFF.